The entry below describes one T cell receptor (beta chain). The data originate from a study of blood T cell repertoires in COVID-19. About the study: The United States, Italy and Spain provided the acute and convalescent COVID-19 samples. PBMCs, B-cell-depleted T cells, or T cells were the source of the cDNA or gDNA that made up the material.

V trimming: 2 bases; J trimming: 2 bases; junction bases outside the gene matches: 4. Germline lookup yields CDR1 SGHRS and CDR2 YFSETQ. The CDR3 spans 16 residues. Per the authors' pipeline: Reference gene primers were amplified, and this amplification served to estimate nucleated cell counts. TCRdb's table, derived via immunoSEQ multiplex PCR, lists solely in-frame clones and lacks some. That table is the source of V, J and clone size, and D and trimming were worked out from the DNA. The data show under 85,000 clones, about nine tenths seen once. The sequenced sample was peripheral blood. The chain has TRBV5-1 and TRBJ2-3; 11 bases align to TRBD2. The receptor was derived from a man aged 70 or older with active or convalescent COVID-19. The CDR3 spells CASSFVAGGNTDTQYF. CDR3 nucleotides: TGCGCCAGCAGCTTTGTAGCGGGGGGGAACACAGATACGCAGTATTTT.